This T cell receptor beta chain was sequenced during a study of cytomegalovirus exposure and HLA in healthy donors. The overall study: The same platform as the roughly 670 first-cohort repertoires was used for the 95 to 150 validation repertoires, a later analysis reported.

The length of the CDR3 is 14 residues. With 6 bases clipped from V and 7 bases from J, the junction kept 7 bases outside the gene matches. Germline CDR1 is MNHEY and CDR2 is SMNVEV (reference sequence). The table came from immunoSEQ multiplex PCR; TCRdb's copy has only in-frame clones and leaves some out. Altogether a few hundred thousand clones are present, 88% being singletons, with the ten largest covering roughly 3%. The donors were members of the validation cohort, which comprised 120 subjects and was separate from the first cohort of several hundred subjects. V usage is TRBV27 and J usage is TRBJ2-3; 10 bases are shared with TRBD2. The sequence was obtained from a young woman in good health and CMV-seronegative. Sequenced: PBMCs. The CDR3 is CASRTSGYLNTQYF. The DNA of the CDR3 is TGTGCCAGCAGGACTAGCGGGTATTTAAATACGCAGTATTTT.